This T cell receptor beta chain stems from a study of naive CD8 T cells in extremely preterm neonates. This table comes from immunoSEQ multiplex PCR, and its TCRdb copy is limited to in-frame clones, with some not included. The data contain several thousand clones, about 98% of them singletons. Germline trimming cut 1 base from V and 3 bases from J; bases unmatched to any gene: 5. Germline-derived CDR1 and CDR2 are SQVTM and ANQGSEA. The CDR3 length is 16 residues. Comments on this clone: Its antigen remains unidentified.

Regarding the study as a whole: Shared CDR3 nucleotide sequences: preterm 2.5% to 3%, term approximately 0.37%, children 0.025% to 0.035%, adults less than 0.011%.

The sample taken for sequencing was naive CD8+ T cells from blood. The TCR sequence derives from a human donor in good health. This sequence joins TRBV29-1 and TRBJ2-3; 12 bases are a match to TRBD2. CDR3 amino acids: CSVEGLAGEVTDTQYF. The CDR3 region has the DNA TGCAGCGTTGAAGGACTAGCGGGAGAAGTAACAGATACGCAGTATTTT.